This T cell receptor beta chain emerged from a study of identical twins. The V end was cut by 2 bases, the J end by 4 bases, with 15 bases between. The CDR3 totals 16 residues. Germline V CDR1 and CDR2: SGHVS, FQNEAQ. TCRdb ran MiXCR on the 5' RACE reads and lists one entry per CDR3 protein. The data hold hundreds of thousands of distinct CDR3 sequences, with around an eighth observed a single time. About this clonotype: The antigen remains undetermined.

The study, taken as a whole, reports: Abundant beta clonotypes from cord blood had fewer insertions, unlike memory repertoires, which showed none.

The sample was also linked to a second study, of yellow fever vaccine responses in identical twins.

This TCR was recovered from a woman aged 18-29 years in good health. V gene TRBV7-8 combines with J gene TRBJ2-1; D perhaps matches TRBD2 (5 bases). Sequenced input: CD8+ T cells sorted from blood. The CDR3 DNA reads TGTGCCAGCAGCTTACTACGGGCGGGCCATTACAATGAGCAGTTCTTC. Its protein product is CASSLLRAGHYNEQFF.